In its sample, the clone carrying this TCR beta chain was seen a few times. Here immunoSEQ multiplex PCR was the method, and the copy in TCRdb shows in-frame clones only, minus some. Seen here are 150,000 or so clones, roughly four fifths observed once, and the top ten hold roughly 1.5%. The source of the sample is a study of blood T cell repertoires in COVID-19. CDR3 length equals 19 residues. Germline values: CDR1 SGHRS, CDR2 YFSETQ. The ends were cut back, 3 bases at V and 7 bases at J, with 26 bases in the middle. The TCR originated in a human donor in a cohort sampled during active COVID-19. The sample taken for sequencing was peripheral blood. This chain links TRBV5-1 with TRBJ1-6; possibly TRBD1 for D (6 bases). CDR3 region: CASSWGAGTSNTVNSPLHF. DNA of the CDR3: TGCGCCAGCAGCTGGGGAGCCGGGACATCCAACACGGTGAATTCACCCCTCCACTTT.